The clone carrying this T cell receptor (beta chain) has only one observation. The CDR3 spans 13 residues. Germline CDR1 GTSNPN, CDR2 SVGIG (reference sequence). Trimming removed 3 bases from V and 9 bases from J; junction bases left unmatched: 8. The data are from a study of blood T cell repertoires in COVID-19. In the original workflow: Amplification from reference gene primers served as the basis for estimated nucleated cell counts. The method was immunoSEQ multiplex PCR; TCRdb's version includes in-frame clones alone and lacks a portion of them. V and J calls and clone size come straight from that table; D and trimming were deduced from the DNA. In the table there are a few hundred thousand clones, 70% to 90% of which are singletons.

The genes are TRBV30 and TRBJ2-3; 8 bases align to TRBD2. The specimen was peripheral blood. The source is a woman in her 30s who had recovered from COVID-19. The CDR3 sequence: CAWSGGVLVTQYF. CDR3 nucleotide sequence: TGTGCCTGGAGCGGGGGGGTCTTGGTAACGCAGTATTTT.